This T cell receptor beta chain was identified in a study of beta chain features in type 1 diabetes (dated by TCRdb to the late 2010s). General notes on the study: No differences in mean age, gender distribution, total cell number or subset yield were found between patients and healthy donors. The study compared TCRB repertoires of sorted circulating CD4+ T cell subsets between recently diagnosed type 1 diabetes patients and matched healthy donors. Regulatory and stem cell-like memory subsets were isolated from only 8 patients and about 8 healthy donors, whereas naive and central memory subsets came from all 30 or so donors. A total of roughly 110 million sorted cells were examined across all samples, and the number of cells per subset was strongly correlated with RNA yield.

Note on this clone: The antigen this receptor binds is unknown. No clone much larger than this one lies a single base away; base qualities are absent.

The High Capacity cDNA Reverse Transcription Kit was used to reverse transcribe all of the isolated RNA, meaning that expressed TCRB transcripts were what got sequenced. Deep immunoSEQ sequencing was performed on naive, central memory and regulatory T cell samples, with an average of about 3.57 million total reads per sample. After sorted cells were lysed in RLT buffer, RNA was extracted with DNase-treated RNeasy Micro or Mini kits, with the choice depending on cell number. To prevent cross-contamination, every cell subset was processed on its own, while patient and healthy donor samples were processed together. Using the immunoSEQ multiplex PCR, TCRB sequences were amplified from cDNA into 87-bp fragments spanning the CDR3 region. Sequencing of the amplicons was done on the Illumina HiSeq platform. In the original analysis: PCR bias was corrected computationally using synthetic template baselines, and reads within Hamming distance 2 were collapsed, with unmergeable singletons discarded. Reads were aligned against IMGT so that V, D and J genes, CDR3 length and insertions or deletions at six rearrangement sites could be assigned. Clonotype counts were normalized to sorted cell number within each subset before computing true diversity and Gini coefficients with the tcR R package. Repertoire sharing was quantified using the overlap coefficient calculated on TCRB nucleotide sequences. As a proxy for the pre-selection repertoire, out-of-frame TCRB sequences from naive cells were analyzed. TCRdb took this table from immuneACCESS and kept in-frame rearrangements with V and J called. Such tables lack part of the clones; where checked against another copy, unresolved V genes explain under half of the gap, and the rest is unexplained. V and J calls and clone size are as listed in that table; D and trimming were resolved from the DNA. The sample records 430,000 or so clones, about an eighth of which are singletons. The ten most abundant clones make up about 0.042% of the sample.

There are 14 amino acids in the CDR3, from cysteine to phenylalanine inclusive. Here the CDR3 DNA is all that survives: 42 bases in frame from base 1. Trimming takes 4 bases from V and 0 bases from J, and the germline ends sit 9 bases apart. CDR1 and CDR2 are read off the germline V gene as ENHRY and SYGVKD. Overall results and qualifications from the work: In all four CD4+ subsets, TCRB CDR3 length was moderately but significantly shorter in type 1 diabetes patients. Because the HLA sub-analyses included only small numbers of individuals, any influence of HLA type on TCRB rearrangement was left unresolved. At VDJ recombination sites, type 1 diabetes patients had fewer insertions and more deleted nucleotides, which implies abnormalities in thymic rearrangement. Naive, central memory and regulatory TCRB repertoires appeared more similar among patients than among healthy donors. Shorter templates might be favored by PCR, yet because patient and control samples were amplified and corrected together, any such skew would affect both groups equally. Sequencing cDNA rather than genomic DNA could over-represent highly expressing activated cells, although activation and CD3 levels did not differ between groups.

Each donor gave one peripheral blood draw, about 110 mL on average, collected into heparinised tubes. Using a panel that included CD45RO, CCR7, CD25, CD127, CD95 and CD27, naive, central memory, regulatory and stem cell-like memory CD4+ T cells were sorted on a BD FACSAria II. Purity was above 95% for every sorted population. PBMCs were separated immediately by Lymphoprep density gradient centrifugation and were stained directly, without being cultured. Samples were stained and sorted in pairs, with one healthy donor and one patient per experiment, so that batch effects were minimized. The rearrangement combines TRBV10-3 with TRBJ1-1; the D gene is possibly TRBD1, with 6 bases matching. Specimen: naive CD4+ T cells from blood. The cell subset or site label for this specimen denotes: true naive CD4+ T cells. This sequence was found in a woman younger than 35 in good health. The CDR3 has the sequence CAISGGQMNTEAFF. The sequenced DNA is TGTGCCATCAGTGGCGGACAGATGAACACTGAAGCTTTCTTT.